Each of the 6 T cell receptor beta chains below was sequenced from the same sample in a study of identical twins. TCRdb analysed the 5' RACE reads with MiXCR anew, one entry per CDR3 protein. This table has fewer than 500,000 distinct CDR3 sequences, 14% appearing once. The same specimen was also included in a second study, on yellow fever vaccine responses in identical twins.

The sequencing sample was made of CD4+ T cells sorted from blood. These receptors were taken from a young woman in good health.

This chain uses TRBV27 with TRBJ2-5, with D perhaps being TRBD1 or TRBD2 (5 bases each). Germline CDR1 MNHEY, CDR2 SMNVEV (reference sequence). This CDR3 is 14 amino acids long. Trimming took off 2 bases at V and 4 bases at J, with 11 bases between the two ends. This CDR3 reads CASSLVTRGETQYF. The CDR3 DNA reads TGTGCCAGCAGTTTAGTAACTAGGGGAGAGACCCAGTACTTC.

This clonotype was seen a handful of times. J is TRBJ2-7 and V is TRBV6-1, with D perhaps matching TRBD2 (6 bases). V was trimmed by 4 bases and J by 2 bases, leaving 12 bases between them. Germline CDR1 is MNHNS and CDR2 is SASEGT. The CDR3 has 14 residues. The chain's CDR3 is CASSGGDGAYEQYF. The CDR3 DNA follows: TGTGCCAGCAGTGGGGGGGACGGTGCCTACGAGCAGTACTTC.

This chain links TRBV10-3 with TRBJ1-5, with D unclear. Germline V CDR1 and CDR2: ENHRY, SYGVKD. The CDR3 is 15 residues long. Trimming removed 6 bases from V and 2 bases from J, with 14 bases in between. CDR3 amino acids: CAISREWERNQPQHF. Written as DNA, the CDR3 is TGTGCCATCAGCCGTGAATGGGAGCGCAATCAGCCCCAGCATTTT.

The V gene is TRBV11-3, the J gene TRBJ2-3; D remains ambiguous. This CDR3 comprises 13 residues. Germline V lookup: CDR1 SGHNT, CDR2 YENEEA. Trimming stripped 1 base from V and 6 bases from J, with 8 bases between. CDR3 amino acids: CASSLGVGDTQYF. The CDR3 bases are TGTGCCAGCAGCTTAGGAGTGGGGGATACGCAGTATTTT.

V usage is TRBV28 and J usage is TRBJ2-3; D ambiguous. Germline V gene lookup returns CDR1 MDHEN and CDR2 SYDVKM. V lost 3 bases, J lost 1 base, and 14 bases lay in between. CDR3 length: 16 residues. CDR3 DNA: TGTGCCAGCAGTTTCCAAAGGGCTGGGGGCACAGATACGCAGTATTTT. Protein product: CASSFQRAGGTDTQYF.

This clonotype was seen a few times. This sequence joins TRBV12-3 or TRBV12-4 and TRBJ2-3; D remains unclear. The germline V and J ends were trimmed by 2 bases and 2 bases, with 5 bases remaining between them. The CDR3 totals 13 residues. The DNA for the CDR3 is TGTGCCAGCAGTTTACTGAACACAGATACGCAGTATTTT. This codes for CASSLLNTDTQYF.